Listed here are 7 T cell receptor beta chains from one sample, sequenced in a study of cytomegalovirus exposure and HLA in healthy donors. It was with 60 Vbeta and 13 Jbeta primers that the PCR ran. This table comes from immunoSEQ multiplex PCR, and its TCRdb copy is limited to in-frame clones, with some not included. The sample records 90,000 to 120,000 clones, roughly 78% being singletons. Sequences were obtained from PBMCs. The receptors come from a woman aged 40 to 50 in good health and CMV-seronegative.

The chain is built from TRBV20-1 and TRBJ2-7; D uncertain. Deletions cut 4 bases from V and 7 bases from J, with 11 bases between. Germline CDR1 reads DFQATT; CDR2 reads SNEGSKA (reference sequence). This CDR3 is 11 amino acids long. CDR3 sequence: CSATTLEEQYF. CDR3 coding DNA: TGCAGTGCTACAACCTTAGAAGAGCAGTACTTC.

The chain's CDR3 is CASSPGRDRAYNEQFF. As DNA, the CDR3 is TGTGCCAGTAGCCCTGGCCGGGACAGGGCGTACAATGAGCAGTTCTTC. V and J are TRBV19 and TRBJ2-1; TRBD1 matches at 9 bases. Germline V gene lookup returns CDR1 LNHDA and CDR2 SQIVND (reference sequence). V lost 6 bases to trimming and J lost 4 bases; unmatched junction nucleotides: 10. The length of the CDR3 is 16 residues.

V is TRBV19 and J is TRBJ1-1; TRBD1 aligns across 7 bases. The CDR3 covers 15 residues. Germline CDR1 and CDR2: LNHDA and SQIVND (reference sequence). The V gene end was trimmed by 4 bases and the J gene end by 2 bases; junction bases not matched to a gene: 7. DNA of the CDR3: TGTGCCAGTAGTACGGGTAGAGGGGGCAACACTGAAGCTTTCTTT. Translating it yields CASSTGRGGNTEAFF.

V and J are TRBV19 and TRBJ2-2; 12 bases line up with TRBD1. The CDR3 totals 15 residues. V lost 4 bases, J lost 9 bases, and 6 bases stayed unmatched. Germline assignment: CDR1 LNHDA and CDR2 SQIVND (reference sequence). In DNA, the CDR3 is TGTGCCAGTAGTACCGGGACAGGGGGCTTCAGGGAGCTGTTTTTT. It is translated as CASSTGTGGFRELFF.

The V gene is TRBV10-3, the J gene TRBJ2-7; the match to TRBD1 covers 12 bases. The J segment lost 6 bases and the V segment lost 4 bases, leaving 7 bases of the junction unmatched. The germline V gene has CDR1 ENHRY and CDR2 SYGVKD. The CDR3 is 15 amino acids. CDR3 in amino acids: CAISVPGQGAAEQYF. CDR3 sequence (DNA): TGTGCCATCAGTGTTCCGGGACAGGGGGCTGCCGAGCAGTACTTC.

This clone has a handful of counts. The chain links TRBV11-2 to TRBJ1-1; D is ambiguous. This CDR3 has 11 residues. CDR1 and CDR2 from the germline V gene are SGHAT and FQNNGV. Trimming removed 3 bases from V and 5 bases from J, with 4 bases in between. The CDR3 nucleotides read TGTGCCAGCAGCTTTAGTACTGAAGCTTTCTTT. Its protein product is CASSFSTEAFF.

CDR3 in amino acids: CASSPRTGGGYNEQFF. CDR3 nucleotides: TGTGCCAGCAGCCCACGGACAGGGGGCGGCTACAATGAGCAGTTCTTC. This sequence joins TRBV28 and TRBJ2-1; 11 nucleotides agree with TRBD1. The CDR3 contains 16 residues. From germline, CDR1 is MDHEN and CDR2 SYDVKM. The trim removed 6 bases at V and 3 bases at J, leaving 7 bases unmatched.